A selection of T cell receptor beta chains follows, all from one sample in a study of shared clonotypes between healthy human individuals. Profiled with immunoSEQ multiplex PCR; TCRdb holds only in-frame clones, not every one. The data hold fewer than 600,000 clones, with over 60% observed a single time. Specimen: PBMCs. The receptors come from a woman in her thirties or forties in good health. Some clones in this sample may be carry-over from other donors' samples. Both conserved end residues are part of each CDR3. Fields, in order: V gene, CDR3 protein.

>TRBV11-2
CASSLYGAGGLETQYF
>TRBV5-1
CASSSPGQGAVGELFF
>TRBV18
CASSPLTTTGTSRTDTQYF
>TRBV5-1
CASSPGGTSSYNEQFF
>TRBV6-5
CASSYSGGLTEAFF
>TRBV7-9
CASSLAGTSGQETQYF
>TRBV7-2
CASSLVPRGSEQYF
>TRBV7-8
CASSLQGAEAFF
>TRBV5-1
CASSPGQGYEKLFF
>TRBV7-9
CASSSGLAGVEQYF
>TRBV7-8
CASTLTDEQYF
>TRBV10-3
CAISVPSGTNTGELFF
>TRBV7-9
CASSLSGGYEQYF
>TRBV28
CASSPPRAGRYYGYTF
>TRBV10-3
CAISGEGIQPQHF
>TRBV29-1
CSVLEAVYNEQFF
>TRBV27
CASSLAGGLYNEQFF
>TRBV5-4
CASSQDSGRVTKNIQYF
>TRBV5-4
CASSLATGTGAGELFF
>TRBV28
CATVGTAYEQYF
>TRBV30
CAWKTSGRGLETQYF
>TRBV10-3
CAISDRSVQEAFF
>TRBV29-1
CSVMSEPLNNEQFF
>TRBV19
CASSIAGTSGTYEQYF
>TRBV4-2
CASSQPTSGEDTQYF
>TRBV7-3
CASSSTGVSGGELFF
>TRBV30
CAWSVNLEQFF
>TRBV7-9
CASSLAGGNEKLFF
>TRBV5-1
CASSLSGSDNNEQFF
>TRBV7-2
CASSNRGSGNTIYF
>TRBV11-1
CASSIRKTQYF
>TRBV10-3
CAISEASGVLYEQYF
>TRBV25-1
CASSEYRAGSTSEQYF
>TRBV2
CASSERQSEKLFF
>TRBV28
CASLSAYEQYF
>TRBV2
CASRLQAHEQFF
>TRBV28
CASSSILYEQYF